This T cell receptor (beta chain) is from a study of monozygotic twins with inflammatory bowel disease. Of note for this clonotype: No antigen is known for it.

The length of the CDR3 is 14 residues. Germline assignment: CDR1 MNHEY and CDR2 SVGAGI. TCRdb reprocessed the 5' RACE reads and keeps a single row for each CDR3 protein, giving no DNA. The sample includes some 300,000 distinct CDR3 sequences. Notes on the study in general: Twin pairs that were concordant did not differ from discordant pairs in repertoire similarity, possibly from limited power. Immunosuppressive treatment differences may have increased patient repertoire variability.

The TCR originated in a human donor with ulcerative colitis or Crohn's disease, or a healthy co-twin of an affected twin (not recorded which). Material for sequencing was blood. The V and J genes are TRBV6-5 and TRBJ2-3; TCRdb gives TRBD2 as the D gene, but with no DNA this cannot be confirmed. The CDR3 loop reads CASSYSAGADTQYF.